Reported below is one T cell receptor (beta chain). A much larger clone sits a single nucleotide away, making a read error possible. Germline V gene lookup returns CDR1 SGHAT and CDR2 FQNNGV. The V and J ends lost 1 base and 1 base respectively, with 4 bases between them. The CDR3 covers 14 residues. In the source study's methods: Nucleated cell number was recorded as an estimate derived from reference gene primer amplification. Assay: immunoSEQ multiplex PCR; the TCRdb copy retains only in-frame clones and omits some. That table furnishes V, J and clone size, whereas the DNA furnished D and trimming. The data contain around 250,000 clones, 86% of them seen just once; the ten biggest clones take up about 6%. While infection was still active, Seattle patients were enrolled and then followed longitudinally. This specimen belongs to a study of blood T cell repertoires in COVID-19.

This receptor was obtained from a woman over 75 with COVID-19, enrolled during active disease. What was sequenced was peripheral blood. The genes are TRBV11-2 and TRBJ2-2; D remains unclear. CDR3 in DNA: TGTGCCAGCAGCTTAGTGAGGAACACCGGGGAGCTGTTTTTT. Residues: CASSLVRNTGELFF.